The subject of this entry is one T cell receptor (beta chain). What it recognizes is unknown. These data come from a study of response to subunit inactivated influenza vaccine. The CDR3 sequence is 16 residues long. The V and J ends lost 8 bases and 8 bases, in that order; junction bases with no gene match: 12. Using its own MiXCR run on the RT-PCR reads, TCRdb lists one record per CDR3 protein. The sample yields about 190,000 distinct CDR3 sequences, around an eighth seen once. Study-wide results and caveats: Few new T cells, the authors suggested, are recruited by each seasonal influenza vaccination.

The input for sequencing was CD8+ T cells sorted from PBMCs, taken approximately 5 days after vaccination. The genes are TRBV12-3 or TRBV12-4 and TRBJ2-1, with 13 nucleotides matching TRBD2. This clonotype was sampled from a man in his forties or fifties who received an inactivated influenza vaccine. The DNA of the CDR3 is TGTGCCAGCGGATCACTAGCGGGGGGGCTTAAGTATGAGCAGTTCTTC. It translates to CASGSLAGGLKYEQFF.